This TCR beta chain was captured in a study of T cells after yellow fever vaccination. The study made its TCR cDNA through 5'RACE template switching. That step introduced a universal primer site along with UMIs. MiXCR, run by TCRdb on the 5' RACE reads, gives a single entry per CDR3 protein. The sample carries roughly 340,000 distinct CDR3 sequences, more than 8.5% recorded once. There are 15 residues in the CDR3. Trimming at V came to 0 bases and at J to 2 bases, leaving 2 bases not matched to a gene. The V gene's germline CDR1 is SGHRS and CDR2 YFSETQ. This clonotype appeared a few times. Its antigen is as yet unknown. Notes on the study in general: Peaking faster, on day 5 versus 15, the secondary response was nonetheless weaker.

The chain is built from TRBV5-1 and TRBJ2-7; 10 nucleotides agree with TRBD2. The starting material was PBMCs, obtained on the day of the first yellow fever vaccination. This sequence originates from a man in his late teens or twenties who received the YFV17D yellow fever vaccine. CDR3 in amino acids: CASSLVAGGTYEQYV. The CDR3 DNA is TGCGCCAGCAGCTTGGTAGCGGGGGGCACCTACGAGCAGTACGTC.